This T cell receptor (beta chain) was sequenced for a study of T cell changes during pregnancy in multiple sclerosis. Per germline, CDR1 LGHNA and CDR2 YSLEER. This CDR3 has 16 amino acids. Losses at the gene ends were 0 bases for V and 3 bases for J; bases not matched to a gene: 1. The protocol was immunoSEQ multiplex PCR, while the TCRdb copy is restricted to in-frame clones and leaves out a portion. The sample includes approximately 12,000 clones, around 90% of them seen just once. This TCR came from a female donor in good health, enrolled as a control in a pregnancy study. V usage is TRBV4-3 and J usage is TRBJ2-1, with TRBD2 matching over 11 bases. Source: CD8+ T cells from peripheral blood mononuclear cells, taken after pregnancy. The CDR3 here is CASSQDTSGGYNEQFF. The CDR3 coding sequence is TGCGCCAGCAGCCAAGATACTAGCGGGGGCTACAATGAGCAGTTCTTC.